The clone carrying this T cell receptor (beta chain) appeared a single time. This sample was included in a study of blood T cell repertoires in COVID-19. Only in-frame clones appear in the TCRdb table, and some are missing; sequencing was by immunoSEQ multiplex PCR. The sample has approximately 300,000 clones, around 88% seen once. The material sequenced was peripheral blood. This clonotype originated in a woman aged 45-59 years with acute or convalescent COVID-19.

In DNA, the CDR3 is TGTGCCAGCAGCGTAGAACAGGGGACCTACGAGCAGTACTTC. Encoded protein: CASSVEQGTYEQYF. This chain uses TRBV9 with TRBJ2-7, with TRBD1 matching 7 bases. The V gene's germline CDR1 is SGDLS and CDR2 YYNGEE. The CDR3 loop spans 14 amino acids. V lost 0 bases and J lost 2; bases outside the gene matches: 2.